The clone carrying this TCR beta chain came up a few times. The antigen remains unidentified. Trimming shortened V by 6 bases and J by 4 bases, and 7 bases separated the two germline ends. There are 12 residues in the CDR3. Germline V gives CDR1 SNHLY, CDR2 FYNNEI. This sample is part of a study of identical twins. Study results and limitations: Within monozygotic twins, out-of-frame TCR alpha sharing was underestimated by the models.

Via MiXCR, TCRdb re-called the 5' RACE reads, giving one row per CDR3 protein. The table lists some 440,000 distinct CDR3 sequences, 20% to 30% of them singletons. The same sample was also studied in work on T cells expressing NK-cell markers. That study reports: Seven sequenced donors out of eight were HCMV-seropositive, one seronegative.

Sequenced: CD4+ T cells sorted from blood. The chain has TRBV2 and TRBJ2-1; tentatively, D is TRBD2 (6 bases). This sequence was found in a woman in her late teens or twenties in good health. DNA for the CDR3: TGTGCCAGCAGACGGGAGTACAATGAGCAGTTCTTC. Translated: CASRREYNEQFF.